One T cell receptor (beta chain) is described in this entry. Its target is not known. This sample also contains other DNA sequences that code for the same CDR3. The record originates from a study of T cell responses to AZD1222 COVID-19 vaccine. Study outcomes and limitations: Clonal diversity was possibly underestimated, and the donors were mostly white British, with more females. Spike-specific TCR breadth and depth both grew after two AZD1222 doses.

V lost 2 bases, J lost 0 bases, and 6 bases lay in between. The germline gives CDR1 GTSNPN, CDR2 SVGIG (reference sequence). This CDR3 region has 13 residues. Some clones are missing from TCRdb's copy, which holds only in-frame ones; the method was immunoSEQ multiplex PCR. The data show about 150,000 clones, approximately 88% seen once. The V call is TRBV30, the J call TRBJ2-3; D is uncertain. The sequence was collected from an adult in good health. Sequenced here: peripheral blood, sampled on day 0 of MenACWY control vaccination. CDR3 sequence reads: CAWSRPSTDTQYF. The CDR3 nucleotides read TGTGCCTGGAGTCGACCTAGCACAGATACGCAGTATTTT.